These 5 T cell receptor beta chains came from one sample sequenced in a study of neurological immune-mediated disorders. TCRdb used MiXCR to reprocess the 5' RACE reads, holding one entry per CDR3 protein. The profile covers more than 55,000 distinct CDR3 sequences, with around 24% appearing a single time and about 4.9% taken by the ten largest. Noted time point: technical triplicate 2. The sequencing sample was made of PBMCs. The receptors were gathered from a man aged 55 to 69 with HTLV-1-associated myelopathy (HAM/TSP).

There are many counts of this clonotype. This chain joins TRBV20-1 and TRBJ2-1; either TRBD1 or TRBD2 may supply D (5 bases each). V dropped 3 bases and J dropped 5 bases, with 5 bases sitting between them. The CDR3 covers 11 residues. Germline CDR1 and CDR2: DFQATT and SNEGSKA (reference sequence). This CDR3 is CSARGDNEQFF. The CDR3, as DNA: TGCAGTGCTAGGGGGGACAATGAGCAGTTCTTC.

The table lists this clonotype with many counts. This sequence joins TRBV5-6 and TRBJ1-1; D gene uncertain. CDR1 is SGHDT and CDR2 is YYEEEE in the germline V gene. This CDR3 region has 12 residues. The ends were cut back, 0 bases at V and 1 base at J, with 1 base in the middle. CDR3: CASSLANTEAFF. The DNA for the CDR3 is TGTGCCAGCAGCTTGGCGAACACTGAAGCTTTCTTT.

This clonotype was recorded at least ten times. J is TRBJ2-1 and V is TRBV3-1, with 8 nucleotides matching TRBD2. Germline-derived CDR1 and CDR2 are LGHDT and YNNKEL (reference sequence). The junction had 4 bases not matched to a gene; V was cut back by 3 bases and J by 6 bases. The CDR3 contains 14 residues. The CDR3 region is CASSHQLAGNEQFF. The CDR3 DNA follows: TGTGCCAGCAGCCATCAGCTAGCGGGCAATGAGCAGTTCTTC.

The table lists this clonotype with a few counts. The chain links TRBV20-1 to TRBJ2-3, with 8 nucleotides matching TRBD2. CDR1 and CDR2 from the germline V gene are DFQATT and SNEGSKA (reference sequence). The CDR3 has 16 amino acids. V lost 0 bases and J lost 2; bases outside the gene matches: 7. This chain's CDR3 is CSARDPGLVSTDTQYF. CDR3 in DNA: TGCAGTGCTAGAGACCCGGGACTAGTGTCCACAGATACGCAGTATTTT.

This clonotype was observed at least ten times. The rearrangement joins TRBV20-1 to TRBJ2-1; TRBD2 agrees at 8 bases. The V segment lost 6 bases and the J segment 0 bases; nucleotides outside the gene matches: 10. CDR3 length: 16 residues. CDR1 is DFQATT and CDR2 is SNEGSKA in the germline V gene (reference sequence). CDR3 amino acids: CSAPLPSGSSYNEQFF. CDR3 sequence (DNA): TGCAGTGCCCCCCTCCCTAGCGGGTCCTCCTACAATGAGCAGTTCTTC.